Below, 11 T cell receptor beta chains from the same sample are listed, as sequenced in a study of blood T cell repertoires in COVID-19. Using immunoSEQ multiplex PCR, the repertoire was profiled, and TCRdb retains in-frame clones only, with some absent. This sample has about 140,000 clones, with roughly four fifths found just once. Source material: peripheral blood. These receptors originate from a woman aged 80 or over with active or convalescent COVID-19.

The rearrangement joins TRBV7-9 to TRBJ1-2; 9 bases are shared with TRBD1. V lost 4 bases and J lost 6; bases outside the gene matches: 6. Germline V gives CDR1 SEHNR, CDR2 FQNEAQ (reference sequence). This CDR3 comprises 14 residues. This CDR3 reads CASSSGQGTDGYTF. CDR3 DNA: TGTGCCAGCAGCTCTGGACAGGGGACGGATGGCTACACCTTC.

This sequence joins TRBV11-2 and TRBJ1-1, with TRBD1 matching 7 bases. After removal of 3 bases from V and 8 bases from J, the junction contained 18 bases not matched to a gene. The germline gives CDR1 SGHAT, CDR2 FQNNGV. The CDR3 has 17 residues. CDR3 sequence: CASSFLRDSGTLVEAFF. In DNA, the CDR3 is TGTGCCAGCAGCTTTCTTCGGGACAGCGGTACCTTGGTAGAAGCTTTCTTT.

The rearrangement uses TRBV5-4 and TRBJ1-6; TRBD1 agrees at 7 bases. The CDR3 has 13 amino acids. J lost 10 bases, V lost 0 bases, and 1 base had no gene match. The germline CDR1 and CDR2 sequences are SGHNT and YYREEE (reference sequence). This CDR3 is CASSLEGASPLHF. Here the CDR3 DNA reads TGTGCCAGCAGCTTGGAGGGGGCCTCACCCCTCCACTTT.

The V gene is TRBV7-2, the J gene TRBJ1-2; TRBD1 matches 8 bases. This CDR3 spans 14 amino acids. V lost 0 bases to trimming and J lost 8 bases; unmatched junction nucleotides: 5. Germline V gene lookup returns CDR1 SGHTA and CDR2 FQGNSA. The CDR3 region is CASSLATGEIGYTF. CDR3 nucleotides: TGTGCCAGCAGCTTAGCGACAGGGGAAATAGGCTACACCTTC.

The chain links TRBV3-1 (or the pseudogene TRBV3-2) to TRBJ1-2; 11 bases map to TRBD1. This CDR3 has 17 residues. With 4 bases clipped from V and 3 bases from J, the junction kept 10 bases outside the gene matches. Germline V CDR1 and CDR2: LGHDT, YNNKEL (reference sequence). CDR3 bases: TGTGCCAGCAGCCGGACAGGGGGCGCCGGCCGTTACTATGGCTACACCTTC. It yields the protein CASSRTGGAGRYYGYTF.

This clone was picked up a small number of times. CDR3 in DNA: TGCGCCAGCAGGTTTGGTCTAGGCAGCTCCTACGAGCAGTACTTC. Its translation is CASRFGLGSSYEQYF. The V gene is TRBV5-1, the J gene TRBJ2-7; D gene unclear. The V gene lost 5 bases and the J gene lost 0 bases, with 15 bases spanning the gap. This CDR3 is built from 15 residues. The germline V gene has CDR1 SGHRS and CDR2 YFSETQ.

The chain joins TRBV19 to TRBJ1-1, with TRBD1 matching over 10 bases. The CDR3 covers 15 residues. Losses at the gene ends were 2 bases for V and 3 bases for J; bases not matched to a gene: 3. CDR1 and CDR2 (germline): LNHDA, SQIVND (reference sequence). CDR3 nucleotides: TGTGCCAGTAGTATATTTGGGACAGGGGACACTGAAGCTTTCTTT. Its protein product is CASSIFGTGDTEAFF.

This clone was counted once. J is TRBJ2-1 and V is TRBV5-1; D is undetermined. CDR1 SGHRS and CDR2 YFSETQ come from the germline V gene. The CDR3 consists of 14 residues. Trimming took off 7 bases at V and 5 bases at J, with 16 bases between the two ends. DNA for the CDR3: TGCGCCAGCGTTGGGCTGCAACGCAACAATGAGCAGTTCTTC. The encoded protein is CASVGLQRNNEQFF.

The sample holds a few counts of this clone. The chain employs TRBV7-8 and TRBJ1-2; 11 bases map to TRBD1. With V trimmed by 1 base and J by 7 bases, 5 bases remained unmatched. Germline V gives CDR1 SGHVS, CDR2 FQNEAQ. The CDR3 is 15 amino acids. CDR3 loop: CASSLGGQGAFGYTF. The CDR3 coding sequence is TGTGCCAGCAGCTTAGGTGGACAGGGGGCGTTTGGCTACACCTTC. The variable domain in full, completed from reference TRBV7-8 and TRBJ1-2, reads GAGVSQSPRYKVAKRGQDVALRCDPISGHVSLFWYQQALGQGPEFLTYFQNEAQLDKSGLPSDRFFAERPEGSVSTLKIQRTQQEDSAVYLCASSLGGQGAFGYTFGSGTRLTVV.

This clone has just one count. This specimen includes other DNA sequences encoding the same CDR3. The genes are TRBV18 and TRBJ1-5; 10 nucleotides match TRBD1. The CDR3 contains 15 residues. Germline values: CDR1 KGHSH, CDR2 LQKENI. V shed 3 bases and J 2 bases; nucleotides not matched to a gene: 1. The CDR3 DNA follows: TGTGCCAGCTCACCCGGGACAGGGGGCAATCAGCCCCAGCATTTT. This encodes CASSPGTGGNQPQHF.

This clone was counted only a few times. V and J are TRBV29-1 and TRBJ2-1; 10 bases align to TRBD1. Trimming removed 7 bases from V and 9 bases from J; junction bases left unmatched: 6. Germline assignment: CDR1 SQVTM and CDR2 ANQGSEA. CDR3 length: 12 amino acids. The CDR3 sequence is CSARTGGSEQFF. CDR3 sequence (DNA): TGCAGCGCCAGGACAGGGGGGAGTGAGCAGTTCTTC.